The 11 T cell receptor beta chains in this list originate from one sample, sequenced in a study of shared clonotypes between healthy human individuals. Clones were read by immunoSEQ multiplex PCR, and TCRdb kept only the in-frame ones, dropping some. The sample consists of about 2 million clones, roughly 94% of them appearing once. Source material: naive CD4+ T cells sorted from blood. Indicated subset: CD45RA+ positively selected. Receptor source: a man younger than 35 in good health.

V gene TRBV7-2 combines with J gene TRBJ1-4, with TRBD1 matching 9 bases. The ends lost 2 bases at V and 4 bases at J; junction bases unmatched: 5. There are 16 residues in the CDR3. Germline CDR1 SGHTA, CDR2 FQGNSA. CDR3 region: CASSLFGTGYNEKLFF. The CDR3 nucleotides read TGTGCCAGCAGCTTATTCGGGACAGGGTATAATGAAAAACTGTTTTTT.

The chain has TRBV4-1 and TRBJ2-5; D unclear. The CDR3 spans 15 residues. Trimming took 0 bases from V and 3 from J, leaving 11 bases between them. The germline V gene encodes CDR1 MGHRA and CDR2 YSYEKL. The CDR3 nucleotides are TGCGCCAGCAGCCAAGATCAAGTTCGAGAAGAGACCCAGTACTTC. Amino acids: CASSQDQVREETQYF.

The chain combines TRBV4-1 with TRBJ2-2, with D unclear. The CDR3 runs to 16 residues. The V gene lost 6 bases and the J gene lost 0 bases, with 14 bases spanning the gap. CDR1 and CDR2 (germline): MGHRA, YSYEKL. The CDR3 bases are TGCGCCAGCAGTCCTCACGCGTCCACGAACACCGGGGAGCTGTTTTTT. Protein: CASSPHASTNTGELFF.

The chain recombines TRBV18 with TRBJ1-6; 7 bases align to TRBD1. CDR3 length: 16 residues. The V gene's germline CDR1 is KGHSH and CDR2 LQKENI. The ends lost 1 base at V and 2 bases at J; junction bases unmatched: 2. The CDR3 region is CASSPLGQAYNSPLHF. The CDR3, as DNA: TGTGCCAGCTCACCACTCGGACAGGCCTATAATTCACCCCTCCACTTT.

Worth noting for this clone: Other DNA sequences in the same sample also yield this CDR3. The rearrangement joins TRBV18 to TRBJ2-7; the D gene is possibly TRBD1 (6 bases). V was clipped by 3 bases and J by 2 bases, with 8 bases between them. CDR1 and CDR2 from the germline V gene are KGHSH and LQKENI. This CDR3 contains 13 residues. The CDR3 region is CASSPGTTYEQYF. The CDR3 region has the DNA TGTGCCAGCTCACCGGGGACAACCTACGAGCAGTACTTC.

The J gene is TRBJ2-7, the V gene TRBV10-3; D may correspond to TRBD1 or TRBD2 (5 bases each). Trimming pared 4 bases from V and 0 bases from J, leaving 16 bases between. The germline gives CDR1 ENHRY, CDR2 SYGVKD. The CDR3 loop spans 16 amino acids. CDR3 region: CAISGPGPYSSYEQYF. DNA of the CDR3: TGTGCCATCAGTGGACCGGGACCCTACTCCTCCTACGAGCAGTACTTC.

CDR3 region: CAWNWGTEKLFF. CDR3 nucleotide sequence: TGTGCCTGGAATTGGGGTACGGAAAAACTGTTTTTT. This chain links TRBV30 with TRBJ1-4; D gene ambiguous. CDR1 and CDR2 (germline): GTSNPN, SVGIG (reference sequence). The CDR3 contains 12 residues. Trimming cost V 4 bases and J 8 bases, with 11 bases left between them.

V is TRBV7-3 and J is TRBJ2-3; the match to TRBD2 covers 8 bases. Germline CDR1 is SGHTA and CDR2 is FQGTGA. J was trimmed by 4 bases and V by 5 bases; bases with no gene match: 5. CDR3 size: 14 residues. The CDR3 DNA is TGTGCCAGCAGCCCCGGACTAGCCCCAGATACGCAGTATTTT. This codes for CASSPGLAPDTQYF.

The chain uses TRBV6-5 and TRBJ1-1; D ambiguous. Trimming removed 6 bases at V and 10 bases at J, with 15 bases between. The CDR3 extends over 12 amino acids. The germline V gene has CDR1 MNHEY and CDR2 SVGAGI. CDR3 residues: CASRVPSGGAFF. The CDR3 DNA is TGTGCCAGCAGAGTCCCCTCCGGTGGAGCTTTCTTT.

The gene calls are TRBV6-5 and TRBJ1-2; 8 nucleotides match TRBD1. The CDR3 consists of 14 residues. Germline V lookup: CDR1 MNHEY, CDR2 SVGAGI. Losses at the gene ends were 6 bases for V and 3 bases for J; bases not matched to a gene: 6. CDR3 sequence (DNA): TGTGCCAGCAGCCGGACAGGGACACACTATGGCTACACCTTC. Translating gives CASSRTGTHYGYTF.

J is TRBJ2-3 and V is TRBV5-1; 9 bases agree with TRBD1. Germline values: CDR1 SGHRS, CDR2 YFSETQ. The CDR3 contains 14 residues. With V trimmed by 5 bases and J by 4 bases, 5 bases remained unmatched. CDR3 region: CASRATGGPDTQYF. The CDR3 nucleotides read TGCGCCAGCAGAGCGACAGGGGGACCAGATACGCAGTATTTT.